This paragraph reports one T cell receptor beta chain. The data were obtained in a study of blood T cell repertoires in COVID-19. Study details: COVID-19 samples, acute and convalescent, were from the United States, Italy and Spain. PBMCs, B-cell-depleted T cells, or T cells were the source of the cDNA or gDNA that made up the material.

The germline V gene has CDR1 MDHEN and CDR2 SYDVKM. There are 14 residues in the CDR3. V shed 6 bases, J shed 3 bases, and the junction held 3 bases outside the gene matches. As originally analysed: The authors estimated nucleated cell counts from reference gene primer amplification. Using immunoSEQ multiplex PCR, the repertoire was profiled, and TCRdb retains in-frame clones only, with some absent. V, J and clone size are taken as reported in that table, and D and trimming were inferred from the DNA itself. Counted here are about 51,000 clones, approximately 85% occurring once; the ten biggest clones make up 13% to 15%.

The sequence was collected from a human donor with acute or convalescent COVID-19. The donor label of this sample is uncertain. The sample comprised peripheral blood. This chain connects TRBV28 to TRBJ1-5; 9 positions match TRBD1. CDR3 coding DNA: TGTGCCAGCAGGGGGACAGGGACCAATCAGCCCCAGCATTTT. Its protein is CASRGTGTNQPQHF.